Sequencing of this TCR beta chain was carried out in a study of cytotoxic CD8 clonotypes in ibrutinib-treated CLL. About the study: Response sampling took place at median about 12 months of treatment, range 6 to 36. Study findings and constraints: Collection times varied between progressing and sustained-remission patients. Starting clonality was above that of age-matched healthy donors and tracked circulating CD8+ T-cell counts.

TCRdb keeps only in-frame clones here, not all; method: immunoSEQ multiplex PCR. The profile shows approximately 47,000 clones, about three fifths of them singletons. Notes on this clone: Its antigen is not known.

About 2 micrograms of genomic DNA from cryopreserved PBMCs went into TCR beta libraries. Per the germline V gene, CDR1 is MNHEY and CDR2 is SVGAGI. Trimming cost V 4 bases and J 6 bases, with 13 bases left between them. CDR3 size: 13 residues. The sequences come from PBMCs, collected after 24 months of ibrutinib treatment. This TCR derives from a human donor with chronic lymphocytic leukemia. The chain couples TRBV6-5 to TRBJ2-7; perhaps TRBD1 as D (5 bases). The CDR3 region is CASSSTGLGEQYF. CDR3 in DNA: TGTGCCAGCAGTTCAACAGGTCTTGGCGAGCAGTACTTC.